This T cell receptor (beta chain) was identified in a study of T cells in localized non-small cell lung cancer. Overall study results and limits: Density of T cells in blood, when higher, went with longer overall survival. Researchers found a median around 50 of the top 100 tumor clones in adjacent lung. The greatest T cell clonality was found in uninvolved adjacent lung (higher than in tumor).

Between the trimmed V and J ends, which lost 7 bases and 1 base, there was a span of 8 bases. Germline V gene data show CDR1 as SGHNT and CDR2 as YYREEE (reference sequence). CDR3 length equals 13 residues. For this clone: Its target is not known.

The protocol was immunoSEQ multiplex PCR, while the TCRdb copy is restricted to in-frame clones and leaves out a portion. The sample contains tens of thousands of clones, 87% of which appear only once. Material: peripheral blood, obtained before any cancer treatment. The sequence was collected from a woman between 40 and 69 years old with stage I lung adenocarcinoma. This sequence joins TRBV5-4 and TRBJ2-2; D not resolved. For the CDR3, the DNA is TGTGCCAGCGTAAGGGTGAACACCGGGGAGCTGTTTTTT. Translating it yields CASVRVNTGELFF. The full variable domain, with the rest looked up from reference TRBV5-4 and TRBJ2-2, is ETGVTQSPTHLIKTRGQQVTLRCSSQSGHNTVSWYQQALGQGPQFIFQYYREEENGRGNFPPRFSGLQFPNYSSELNVNALELDDSALYLCASVRVNTGELFFGEGSRLTVL.